This is a list of T cell receptor beta chains from one sample in a study of T-cell memory formation after mild COVID-19. TCRdb analysed the 5' RACE reads with MiXCR anew, one entry per CDR3 protein. Here the sample spans around 470,000 distinct CDR3 sequences, 20% being singletons. The sample was PBMCs or a T cell subset sorted from them (not recorded which). All receptors derive from an adult woman who had mild COVID-19 (a few samples of this study predate the infection). Cell type and time point are not known. CDR3s include the opening cysteine and the closing phenylalanine or tryptophan. D genes are given only for firm matches. For some rows the clone size is stated as once, few or many, or as a class when expanded; others skip it.

D gene,J gene,clone size,V gene,CDR3 DNA,CDR3 protein
TRBD1,TRBJ1-3,few,TRBV5-6,TGTGCCAGCAGCTTGGGGCCCCCAACAGGGGTTGGAAACACCATATATTTT,CASSLGPPTGVGNTIYF
NA,TRBJ1-5,NA,TRBV4-3,TGCGCCAGCTCTCTACAGACTAATAGCAATCAGCCCCAGCATTTT,CASSLQTNSNQPQHF
NA,TRBJ1-5,NA,TRBV6-1,TGTGCCAGCAGATCCGGGACCAACAATCAGCCCCAGCATTTT,CASRSGTNNQPQHF
NA,TRBJ2-1,NA,TRBV20-1,TGCAGTGCTAGAGACCTCGCAGCGAACAATGAGCAGTTCTTC,CSARDLAANNEQFF
NA,TRBJ2-3,few,TRBV20-1,TGCAGTGCTACTCAACCGGATACGCAGTATTTT,CSATQPDTQYF
NA,TRBJ1-1,NA,TRBV30,TGTGCCTGGAGTGTAATGGTAGGGGCCACTGAAGCTTTCTTT,CAWSVMVGATEAFF
TRBD1,TRBJ1-3,NA,TRBV29-1,TGCAGCGTTGATGGACAGGGGACTGGAAACACCATATATTTT,CSVDGQGTGNTIYF
TRBD1,TRBJ2-5,many,TRBV7-2,TGTGCCAGCAGCCAGGGGGATCACCAAGAGACCCAGTACTTC,CASSQGDHQETQYF
NA,TRBJ1-6,few,TRBV4-2,TGTGCCAGCAGCCAAGAATTGACAGGCGTGAATTCACCCCTCCACTTT,CASSQELTGVNSPLHF
TRBD1,TRBJ2-7,NA,TRBV7-2,TGTGCCAGCAGCTTCGACAGGGTGAATTTGTACTTC,CASSFDRVNLYF
NA,TRBJ2-5,NA,TRBV25-1,TGTGCCAGCACTTCCGCCAGGGGTCTTAAGACCCAGTACTTC,CASTSARGLKTQYF
NA,TRBJ1-1,few,TRBV7-2,TGTGCCAGCAGCTTAAGTGCGGGGCAGAACACTGAAGCTTTCTTT,CASSLSAGQNTEAFF
TRBD2,TRBJ2-1,NA,TRBV15,TGTGCCACCAGCATAGCGGGAGGGCATAGCAATGAGCAGTTCTTC,CATSIAGGHSNEQFF
TRBD1,TRBJ1-2,many,TRBV11-2,TGTGCCAGCAGCGCCCTCGGACAGGAGTATGGCTACACCTTC,CASSALGQEYGYTF
TRBD2,TRBJ2-7,few,TRBV11-1,TGTGCCAGCAGCTACGGACTAGGGTTCGACGAGCAGTACTTC,CASSYGLGFDEQYF
TRBD2,TRBJ2-7,NA,TRBV29-1,TGCAGCGTCGTCCCCGGGACTAGCGGATCCTACGAGCAGTACTTC,CSVVPGTSGSYEQYF